Presented here are 5 T cell receptor beta chains from one specimen sequenced in a study of response to subunit inactivated influenza vaccine. Using its own MiXCR run on the RT-PCR reads, TCRdb lists one record per CDR3 protein. The sample has roughly 630,000 distinct CDR3 sequences, 14% seen once. This material consisted of PBMCs from blood, taken 14 to 15 days before vaccination. These receptor sequences come from a man in his forties or fifties who received an inactivated influenza vaccine.

There are a few counts of this clonotype. The DNA of the CDR3 is TGCGCCAGCAGTCTACGGGGACACCGCCAAGAGACCCAGTACTTC. This translates into CASSLRGHRQETQYF. V usage is TRBV5-1 and J usage is TRBJ2-5; D is possibly TRBD1 (6 bases). From germline, CDR1 is SGHRS and CDR2 YFSETQ. The CDR3 spans 15 residues. Trimming stripped 5 bases from V and 1 base from J, with 15 bases between.

This chain joins TRBV7-9 and TRBJ2-1; no firm D call. V shed 2 bases and J shed 2 bases, with 13 bases lying between them. Germline assignment: CDR1 SEHNR and CDR2 FQNEAQ (reference sequence). The CDR3 is 16 amino acids. The DNA for the CDR3 is TGTGCCAGCAGCTTATTATCCGTGACCGCCTACAATGAGCAGTTCTTC. This gives the protein CASSLLSVTAYNEQFF.

V gene TRBV5-6 combines with J gene TRBJ2-3, with D perhaps matching TRBD2 (5 bases). V lost 5 bases and J lost 0, with 13 bases in between. The CDR3 is made up of 15 amino acids. Germline assignment: CDR1 SGHDT and CDR2 YYEEEE. The CDR3 loop reads CASRSGLASTDTQYF. CDR3 sequence (DNA): TGTGCCAGCAGAAGTGGACTTGCTAGCACAGATACGCAGTATTTT.

This clonotype was seen a few times. V usage is TRBV6-6 and J usage is TRBJ1-1, with 7 bases fitting TRBD1. This CDR3 has 13 residues. The V and J ends lost 6 bases and 4 bases, in that order; junction bases with no gene match: 5. The germline V gene has CDR1 MNHNY and CDR2 SVGAGI (reference sequence). CDR3: CASRRGRGTEAFF. Written as DNA, the CDR3 is TGTGCCAGCAGGAGGGGGCGGGGCACTGAAGCTTTCTTT.

A few counts support this clonotype. The chain couples TRBV20-1 to TRBJ2-1; D tentatively reads TRBD1 or TRBD2 (7 bases each). Germline V lookup: CDR1 DFQATT, CDR2 SNEGSKA (reference sequence). This CDR3 spans 14 amino acids. Trimming took off 3 bases at V and 4 bases at J, with 13 bases between the two ends. The CDR3 sequence: CSARSRGGYNEQFF. The CDR3 DNA is TGCAGTGCTAGGTCCAGGGGGGGGTACAATGAGCAGTTCTTC.